The source of this TCR beta chain is a study of CD8+CD57+ T cells in acquired aplastic anemia (dated 2018 in TCRdb). General notes on the study: DNA extracted from sorted CD4+ and CD8+ cells had a mean of around 3 ug, with a range of about 0.2 to 30 ug. A CD8+CD57+ expansion meant a frequency higher than the mean frequency seen in healthy subjects.

General findings and caveats noted by the study authors: About 30 CD8+ CDR3 sequences were found to be shared between patients and controls, but these sequences appeared to be highly expressed in patients and within the immunodominant clones of the patients. Patients and healthy controls showed no significant difference in CD8+ Simpson's diversity (P=0.060).

TCR beta VDJ combination and CDR3 sequence profiling used genomic DNA as the template. TCR repertoire sequencing was run on an Illumina HiSeq 2000. In the source study's methods: TRBV/TRBJ rearrangement plots, CDR3 size and DJ length profiles, and Simpson's diversity index were used to assess repertoires. The most abundant DNA sequence in the deep sequencing data was taken as the immunodominant clone. CDR3 amino acid sequences were screened for sharing across subjects and were compared with published repertoires and the VDJdb database. In-frame beta chains were kept once TCRdb had trimmed the public reads at Q25 with fastp and called clones with MiXCR. Each record represents a unique CDR3 protein, reported with the most common genes and DNA among its rows. The V and J calls were not made by the authors but by TCRdb's processing. The table for this sample lists around 150,000 distinct CDR3 sequences; around 48% of them were counted only once. The leading ten clones occupy less than 3% of the sample.

Trimming leaves V shorter by 6 bases and J shorter by 5 bases, with the junction holding 6 bases beyond the gene matches. CDR3 length: 13 amino acids, cysteine to phenylalanine. CDR3 DNA only is kept here, 39 bases in frame from base 1. Sequences SQVTM (CDR1) and ANQGSEA (CDR2) are obtained from the germline V gene. Expansion of CD8+CD57+ cells had been shown by flow cytometry in the patients chosen for sequencing. Every patient had a diagnosis of severe acquired aplastic anemia based on International Study of Aplastic Anemia and Agranulocytosis and Camitta criteria. Patients had received no therapy at the time of blood sampling. In the study, sorted CD4+ and CD8+ blood T cells from patients with severe aplastic anemia and from healthy subjects underwent deep sequencing of TCR repertoires. In the USA, patient enrollment took place under clinicaltrials.gov protocols 00001620, 01623167, 00001397, 00071045, 00081523 and 00961064. Ficoll-Paque density gradient centrifugation was used to isolate peripheral blood mononuclear cells. Before DNA extraction, CD4+ and CD8+ T cells were sorted by FACS or by magnetic beads.

This clonotype was seen ten or more times. Its recognized antigen is unknown. No much larger clone is present one base from it, and per-base qualities are unavailable. The chain is encoded by TRBV29-1 joined to TRBJ1-1; 10 nucleotides in the junction match TRBD1. Sequencing was carried out using sorted CD4+, CD8+, or CD8+CD57+ T cells (not recorded which) from PBMCs. This clonotype was obtained from a human donor with aplastic anemia. The DNA sequence reads TGCAGCGTGACAGGGGGCGCGGAAACTGAAGCTTTCTTT. It encodes CSVTGGAETEAFF.